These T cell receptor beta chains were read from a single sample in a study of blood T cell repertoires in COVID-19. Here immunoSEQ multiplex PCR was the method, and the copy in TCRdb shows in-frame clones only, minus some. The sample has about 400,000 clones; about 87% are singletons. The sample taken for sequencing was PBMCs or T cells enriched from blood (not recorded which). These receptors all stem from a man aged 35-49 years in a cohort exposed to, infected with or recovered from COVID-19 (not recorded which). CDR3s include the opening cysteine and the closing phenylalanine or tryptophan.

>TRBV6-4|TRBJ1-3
CASSDDKPSGNTIYF
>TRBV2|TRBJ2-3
CASSSQDLPGDTQYF
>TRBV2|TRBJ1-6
CASSSPDGTVNSPLHF
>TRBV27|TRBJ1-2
CASSPTTSSGGYTF
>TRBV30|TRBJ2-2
CAWSLLSTGELFF
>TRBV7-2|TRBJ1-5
CASSFQGARGGQPQHF
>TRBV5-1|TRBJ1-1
CASSHTTGFIFEAFF
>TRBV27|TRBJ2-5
CASTGTSGLQETQYF
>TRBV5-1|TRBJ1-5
CASSVTGIYPNQPQHF
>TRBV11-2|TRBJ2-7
CASSLQRSYEQYF
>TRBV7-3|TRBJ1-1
CASSLSTGDTEAFF
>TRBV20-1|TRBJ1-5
CSASVSGSVGQPQHF
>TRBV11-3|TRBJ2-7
CASAPSGMSYEQYF
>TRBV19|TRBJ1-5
CASSISPLTGLRPQHF
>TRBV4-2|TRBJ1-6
CASSQERQGASPLHF
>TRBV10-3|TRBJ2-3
CAISSGTPSTDTQYF
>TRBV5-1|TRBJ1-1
CASSLAGIGNTEAFF
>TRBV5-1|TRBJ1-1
CASSLQGDTEAFF
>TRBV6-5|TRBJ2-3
CASRTSGTDTQYF
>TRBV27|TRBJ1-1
CASSPWTGPNTEAFF
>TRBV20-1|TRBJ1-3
CSAGQGYTIYF
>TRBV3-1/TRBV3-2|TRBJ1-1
CASRRGGTGGRNTEAFF
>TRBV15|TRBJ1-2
CATSRGTDLYGYTF
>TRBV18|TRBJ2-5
CASSSTTTGSGTQYF
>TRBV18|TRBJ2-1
CASSLKTSGAYNEQFF
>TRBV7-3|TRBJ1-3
CASSLGLSGNTIYF
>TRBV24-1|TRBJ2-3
CATSDDQGRTDTQYF
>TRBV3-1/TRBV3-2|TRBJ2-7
CASSRTSLPSYEQYF
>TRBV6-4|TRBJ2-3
CASSLRLDTDTQYF
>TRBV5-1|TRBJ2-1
CASSFASGNIYNEQFF
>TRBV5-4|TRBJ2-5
CASSLEAGGETQYF
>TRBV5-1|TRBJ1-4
CASSLGGGTNEKLFF